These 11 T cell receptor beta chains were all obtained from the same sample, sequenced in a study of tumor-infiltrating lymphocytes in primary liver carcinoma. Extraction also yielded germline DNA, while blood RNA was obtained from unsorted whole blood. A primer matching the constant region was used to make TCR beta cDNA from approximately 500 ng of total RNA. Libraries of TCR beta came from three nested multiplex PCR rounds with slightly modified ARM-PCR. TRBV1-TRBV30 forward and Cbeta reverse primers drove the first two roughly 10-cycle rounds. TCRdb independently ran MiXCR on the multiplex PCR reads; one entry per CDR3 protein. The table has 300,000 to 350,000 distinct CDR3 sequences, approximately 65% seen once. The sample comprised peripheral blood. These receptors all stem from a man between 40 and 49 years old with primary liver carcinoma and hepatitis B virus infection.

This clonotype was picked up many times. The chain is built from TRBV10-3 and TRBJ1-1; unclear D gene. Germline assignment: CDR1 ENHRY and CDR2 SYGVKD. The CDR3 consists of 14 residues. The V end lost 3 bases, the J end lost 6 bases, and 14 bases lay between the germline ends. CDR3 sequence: CAISDPPDAAEAFF. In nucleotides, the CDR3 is TGTGCCATCAGTGACCCCCCGGACGCCGCTGAAGCTTTCTTT.

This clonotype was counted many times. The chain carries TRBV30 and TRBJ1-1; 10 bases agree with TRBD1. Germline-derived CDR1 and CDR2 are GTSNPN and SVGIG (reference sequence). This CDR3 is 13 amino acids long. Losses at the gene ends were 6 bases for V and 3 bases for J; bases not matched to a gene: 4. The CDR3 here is CACHGTGDTEAFF. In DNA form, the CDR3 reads TGTGCCTGCCATGGGACAGGGGACACTGAAGCTTTCTTT.

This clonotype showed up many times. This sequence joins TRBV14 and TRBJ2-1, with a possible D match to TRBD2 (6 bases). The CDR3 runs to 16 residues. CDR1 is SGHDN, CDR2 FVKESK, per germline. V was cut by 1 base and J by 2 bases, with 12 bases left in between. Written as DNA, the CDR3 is TGTGCCAGCAGCCAAGGGTTGCGGGACCCCTACAATGAGCAGTTCTTC. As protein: CASSQGLRDPYNEQFF.

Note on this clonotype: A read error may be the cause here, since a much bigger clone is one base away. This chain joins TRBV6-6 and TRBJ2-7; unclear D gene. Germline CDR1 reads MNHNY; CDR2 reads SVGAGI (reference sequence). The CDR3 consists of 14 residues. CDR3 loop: CASSFWLETYDQYF. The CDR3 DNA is TGTGCCAGCAGTTTCTGGTTAGAGACTTACGATCAGTACTTC.

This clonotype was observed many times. The chain's CDR3 is CASSQVWGTRETQYF. DNA of the CDR3: TGCGCCAGCAGCCAAGTTTGGGGGACTAGAGAGACCCAGTACTTC. This chain joins TRBV4-1 and TRBJ2-5; 8 positions agree with TRBD2. The CDR3 runs 15 residues. The V gene's germline CDR1 is MGHRA and CDR2 YSYEKL. The V segment lost 1 base and the J segment 4 bases; nucleotides outside the gene matches: 5.

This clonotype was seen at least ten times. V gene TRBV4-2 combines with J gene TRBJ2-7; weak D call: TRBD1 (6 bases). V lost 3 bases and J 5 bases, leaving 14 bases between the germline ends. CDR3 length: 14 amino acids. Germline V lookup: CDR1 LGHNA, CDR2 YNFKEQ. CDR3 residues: CASSQDRRGHEQYF. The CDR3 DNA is TGTGCCAGCAGCCAGGACAGAAGGGGACACGAGCAGTACTTC.

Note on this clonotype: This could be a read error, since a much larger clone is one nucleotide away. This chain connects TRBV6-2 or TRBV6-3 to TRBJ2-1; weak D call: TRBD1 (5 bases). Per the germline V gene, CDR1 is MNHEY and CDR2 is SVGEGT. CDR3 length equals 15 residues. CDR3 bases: TGTGCCAACAGTTACCAGGGTCTAAGAGGCAATGAGCAGTTCTTC. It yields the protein CANSYQGLRGNEQFF.

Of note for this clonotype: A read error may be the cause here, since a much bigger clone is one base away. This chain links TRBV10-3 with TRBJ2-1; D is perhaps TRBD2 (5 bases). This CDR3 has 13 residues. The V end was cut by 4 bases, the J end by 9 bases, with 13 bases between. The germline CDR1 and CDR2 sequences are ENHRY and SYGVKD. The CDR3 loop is CAISGSSVGEQFF. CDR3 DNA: TGTGCCATCAGTGGGAGTAGCGTGGGTGAGCAGTTCTTC.

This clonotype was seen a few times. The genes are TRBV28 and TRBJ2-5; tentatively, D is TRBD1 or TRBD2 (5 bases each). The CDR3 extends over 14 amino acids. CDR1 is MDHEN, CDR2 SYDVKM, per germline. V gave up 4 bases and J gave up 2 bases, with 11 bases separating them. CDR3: CASSSRDQQETQYF. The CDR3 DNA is TGTGCCAGCAGTTCACGGGACCAACAAGAGACCCAGTACTTC. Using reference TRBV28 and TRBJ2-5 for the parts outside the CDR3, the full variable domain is DVKVTQSSRYLVKRTGEKVFLECVQDMDHENMFWYRQDPGLGLRLIYFSYDVKMKEKGDIPEGYSVSREKKERFSLILESASTNQTSMYLCASSSRDQQETQYFGPGTRLLVL.

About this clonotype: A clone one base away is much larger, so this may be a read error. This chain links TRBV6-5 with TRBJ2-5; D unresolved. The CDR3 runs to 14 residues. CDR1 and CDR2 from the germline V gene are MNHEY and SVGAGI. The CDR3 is CASSYGSHREIQYF. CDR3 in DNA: TGTGCCAGCAGTTATGGGTCCCACAGAGAGATCCAGTACTTC.

This CDR3 reads CASSFMGGSAINEKLFF. The CDR3 region has the DNA TGTGCCAGCAGCTTCATGGGGGGTTCTGCAATTAATGAAAAACTGTTTTTT. This sequence joins TRBV5-5 and TRBJ1-4; perhaps TRBD1 as D (5 bases). The V gene lost 2 bases and the J gene lost 4 bases, with 18 bases spanning the gap. The CDR3 is made up of 17 amino acids. Germline V lookup: CDR1 SGHKS, CDR2 YYEKEE (reference sequence).